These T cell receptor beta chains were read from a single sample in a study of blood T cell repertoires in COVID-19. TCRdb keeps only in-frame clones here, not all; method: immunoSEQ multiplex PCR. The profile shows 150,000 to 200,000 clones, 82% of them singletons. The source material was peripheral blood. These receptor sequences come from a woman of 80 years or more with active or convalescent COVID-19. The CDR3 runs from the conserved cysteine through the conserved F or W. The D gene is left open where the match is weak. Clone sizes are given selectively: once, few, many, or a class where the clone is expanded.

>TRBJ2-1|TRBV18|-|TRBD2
TGTGCCAGCTCACCATCCCGGACTAGCGGGAGCAATGAGCAGTTCTTC
CASSPSRTSGSNEQFF
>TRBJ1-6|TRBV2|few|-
TGTGCCAGCGACCCAACGAGGTCGACCGGTAATTCACCCCTCCACTTT
CASDPTRSTGNSPLHF
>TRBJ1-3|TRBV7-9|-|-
TGTGCCAGCAGCCGAGACGGGAGCTCTGGAAACACCATATATTTT
CASSRDGSSGNTIYF
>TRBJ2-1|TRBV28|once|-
TGTGCCAGCAGTTTAGCGGGGAGCCCTTGGAATGAGCAGTTCTTC
CASSLAGSPWNEQFF
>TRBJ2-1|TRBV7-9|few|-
TGTGCCAGCAGCTTAACCCGACTGTCGACCTACAATGAGCAGTTCTTC
CASSLTRLSTYNEQFF
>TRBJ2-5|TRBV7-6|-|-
TGTGCCAGCACCCCAACGCGGGAGACCCAGTACTTC
CASTPTRETQYF
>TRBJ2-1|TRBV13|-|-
TGTGCCAGCAAAAAACAAGGGGCGGGGATAGGCGATGAGCAGTTCTTC
CASKKQGAGIGDEQFF
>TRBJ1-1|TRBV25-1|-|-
TGTGCCAGCAGTGAATGGGGGGTGAACACTGAAGCTTTCTTT
CASSEWGVNTEAFF
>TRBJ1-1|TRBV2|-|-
TGTGCCAGCAGTGATTGGGGAGCGAACACTGAAGCTTTCTTT
CASSDWGANTEAFF
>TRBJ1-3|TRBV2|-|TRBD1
TGTGCCAGCAGGACGGACAGGGCTGGAAACACCATATATTTT
CASRTDRAGNTIYF
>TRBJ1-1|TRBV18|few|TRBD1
TGTGCCAGCTCACCGCGTAGACAGGGGGATACTGAAGCTTTCTTT
CASSPRRQGDTEAFF
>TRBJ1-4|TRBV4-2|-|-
TGTGCCAGCAGCCAAGCAGGGATTAATGAAAAACTGTTTTTT
CASSQAGINEKLFF
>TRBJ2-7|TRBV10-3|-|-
TGTGCCATCAGTGAGTCGAGAGAGGAGCAGTACTTC
CAISESREEQYF
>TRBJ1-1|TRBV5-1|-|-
TGCGCCAGCAGCGGAGGCTTGATGAACACTGAAGCTTTCTTT
CASSGGLMNTEAFF
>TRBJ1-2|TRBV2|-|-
TGTGCCAGCAGTGACCCTGCCCCGGGACACCACACCTTC
CASSDPAPGHHTF
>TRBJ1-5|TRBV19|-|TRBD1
TGTGCCAGTTCGGACGGGGCAGGGGGGAATCAGCCCCAGCATTTT
CASSDGAGGNQPQHF
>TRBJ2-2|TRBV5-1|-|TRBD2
TGCGCCAGCAGCCAAAGGGGCGGGAGGACGTCACTGTTTTTT
CASSQRGGRTSLFF
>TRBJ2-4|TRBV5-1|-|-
TGCGCCAGCAGTTCAGGGACATCTCTAATTCAGTACTTC
CASSSGTSLIQYF
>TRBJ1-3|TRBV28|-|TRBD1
TGTGCCAGCAGTTCCCTAGACAGGGTGGTTGGAAACACCATATATTTT
CASSSLDRVVGNTIYF
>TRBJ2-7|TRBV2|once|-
TGTGCCAGCAGTGGCGACAGCGAGAGCTCCTACGAGCAGTACTTC
CASSGDSESSYEQYF
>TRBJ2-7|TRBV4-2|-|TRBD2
TGTGCCAGCAGCCAAGAGGGGCGGGAGTTTAGCGAGCAGTACTTC
CASSQEGREFSEQYF
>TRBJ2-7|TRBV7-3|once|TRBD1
TGTGCCAGCAGCTTAGGGACAGGGGATCATCGCGAGCAGTACTTC
CASSLGTGDHREQYF
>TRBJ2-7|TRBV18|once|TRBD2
TGTGCCAGCTCACAGGGACTAGCGGGAGACGAGCAGTACTTC
CASSQGLAGDEQYF
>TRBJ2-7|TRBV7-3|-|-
TGTGCCAGCAGCTTAATTTCAGGAGGCGAGCAGTACTTC
CASSLISGGEQYF
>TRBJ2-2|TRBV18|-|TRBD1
TGTGCCAGCTCACCAAAGGACAGGAGGCAGGTTGGGGAGCTGTTTTTT
CASSPKDRRQVGELFF
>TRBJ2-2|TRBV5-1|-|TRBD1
TGCGCCAGCAGCCGACAGGGGTTGTCGACCGGGGAGCTGTTTTTT
CASSRQGLSTGELFF
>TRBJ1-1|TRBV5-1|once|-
TGCGCCAGCAGCTCCCCGGGAGGGGCGAACACTGAAGCTTTCTTT
CASSSPGGANTEAFF
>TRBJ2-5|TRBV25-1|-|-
TGTGCCAGCAGTGGCTTTGGGGGCAAAGAGACCCAGTACTTC
CASSGFGGKETQYF
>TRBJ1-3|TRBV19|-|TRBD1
TGTGCCAGTAGCAACCCCGGACAGGGGTCTTACTCCCCTGGAAACACCATATATTTT
CASSNPGQGSYSPGNTIYF
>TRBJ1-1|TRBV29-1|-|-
TGCAGCGTTGAAGACAGGGGCGTAACCATGAACACTGAAGCTTTCTTT
CSVEDRGVTMNTEAFF
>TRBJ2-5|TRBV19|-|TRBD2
TGTGCCAGTAGTATTGTCCCTAGCGGAGAAGAGACCCAGTACTTC
CASSIVPSGEETQYF
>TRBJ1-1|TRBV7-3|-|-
TGTGCCAGCAGCTTATCCGGCAGTTGGGCTGGAGAAGCTTTCTTT
CASSLSGSWAGEAFF
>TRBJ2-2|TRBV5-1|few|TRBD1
TGCGCCAGCAGCCGCCAGATCAGGGGGCAGGGCGGGGAGCTGTTTTTT
CASSRQIRGQGGELFF
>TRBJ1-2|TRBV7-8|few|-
TGTGCCAGCAGCTTAATGGACAGTAACTATGGCTACACCTTC
CASSLMDSNYGYTF
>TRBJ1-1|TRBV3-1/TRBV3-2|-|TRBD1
TGTGCCAGCAGCCAGAGACAGGGAATGGTCACTGAAGCTTTCTTT
CASSQRQGMVTEAFF
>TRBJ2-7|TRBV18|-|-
TGTGCCAGCTCACTCCAGGGGCCCCCCTACGAGCAGTACTTC
CASSLQGPPYEQYF
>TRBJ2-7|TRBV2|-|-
TGTGCCAGCAGTCCTGAGAACTACGAGCAGTACTTC
CASSPENYEQYF
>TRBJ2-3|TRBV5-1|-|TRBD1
TGCGCCAGCAGCCCGTATCAGGGGGCTCTGACAGATACGCAGTATTTT
CASSPYQGALTDTQYF
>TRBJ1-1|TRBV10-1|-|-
TGCGCCACCAGCCCAAGGGGAAACACTGAAGCTTTCTTT
CATSPRGNTEAFF
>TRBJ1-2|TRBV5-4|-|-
TGTGCCAGCAGTTACAGAGTTAACTATGGCTACACCTTC
CASSYRVNYGYTF
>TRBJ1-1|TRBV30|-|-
TGTGCCTGGAGTGTCGGGAGAGACACTGAAGCTTTCTTT
CAWSVGRDTEAFF
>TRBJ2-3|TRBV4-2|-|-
TGTGCCAGCAGCCAAGATCTAACAGATACGCAGTATTTT
CASSQDLTDTQYF
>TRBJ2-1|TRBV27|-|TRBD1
TGTGCCAGCTGGAAAAATACAGGGGGGCAGCCTTGGGAGCAGTTCTTC
CASWKNTGGQPWEQFF
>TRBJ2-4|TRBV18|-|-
TGTGCCAGCTCACCACCGGGTGGGAGAGCCAAAAACATTCAGTACTTC
CASSPPGGRAKNIQYF
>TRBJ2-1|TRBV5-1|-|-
TGCGCCAGCAGCTTGCTGGCGGGCGATGAGCAGTTCTTC
CASSLLAGDEQFF
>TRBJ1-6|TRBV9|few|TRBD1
TGTGCCAGCAGCGGACAGGGGGCTCATTCACCCCTCCACTTT
CASSGQGAHSPLHF
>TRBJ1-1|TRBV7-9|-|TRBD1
TGTGCCAGCAGCTACCTCGACAGGGGGCATCACACTGAAGCTTTCTTT
CASSYLDRGHHTEAFF
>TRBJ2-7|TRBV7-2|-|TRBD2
TGTGCCAGCAGCCGGGGGGGACAAGGCACGAACGAGCAGTACTTC
CASSRGGQGTNEQYF
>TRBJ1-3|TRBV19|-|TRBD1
TGTGCCAGTACCAAAAGGAGGGACAGGGTCTCTGGAAACACCATATATTTT
CASTKRRDRVSGNTIYF
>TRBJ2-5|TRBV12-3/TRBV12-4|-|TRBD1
TGTGCCAGCAACCCGACAGGGAAAGAGACCCAGTACTTC
CASNPTGKETQYF
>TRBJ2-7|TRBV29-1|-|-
TGCAGCGTTGATGGTACGGGATCCGAGCAGTACTTC
CSVDGTGSEQYF